These T cell receptor beta chains were read from a single sample in a study of technical replicates of blood from a handful of donors. TCRdb keeps only in-frame clones here, not all; method: immunoSEQ multiplex PCR. The repertoire holds about 80,000 clones, with about nine tenths as singletons. The sample was T cells isolated from PBMCs. These receptors were collected from a human donor in good health. Both conserved end residues are part of each CDR3. The D gene is left open where the match is weak. The listing skips clone size in some rows; elsewhere it reads once, few, many or a size class.

v_gene,j_gene,abundance,d_gene,CDR3aa,CDR3nt
TRBV9,TRBJ1-5,.,.,CASSADSLGQPQHF,TGTGCCAGCAGCGCCGACAGTTTGGGCCAGCCCCAGCATTTT
TRBV14,TRBJ2-7,.,TRBD1,CASSPGTGGFGQYF,TGTGCCAGCAGCCCAGGGACAGGAGGTTTCGGGCAGTACTTC
TRBV28,TRBJ1-2,.,.,CASINPGVYGYTF,TGTGCCAGCATAAATCCCGGGGTCTATGGCTACACCTTC
TRBV28,TRBJ1-4,few,TRBD1,CASSFPNRDSNF,TGTGCCAGCAGTTTTCCTAATCGGGACAGCAATTTT
TRBV2,TRBJ1-4,.,TRBD1,CATKGQGNVLFF,TGTGCCACCAAAGGACAGGGGAATGTACTGTTTTTT
TRBV2,TRBJ1-4,once,.,CASSPFREKLFF,TGTGCCAGCAGTCCCTTTAGAGAAAAACTGTTTTTT
TRBV2,TRBJ2-7,.,TRBD2,CASSLAGGEVYEQYF,TGTGCCAGCAGTTTAGCGGGAGGAGAAGTCTACGAGCAGTACTTC
TRBV7-8,TRBJ2-7,.,TRBD1,CASSLDRPYEQYF,TGTGCCAGCAGCCTGGACAGGCCCTACGAGCAGTACTTC
TRBV7-3,TRBJ2-3,.,.,CASGGSSTDTQYF,TGTGCCAGCGGCGGGTCCAGCACAGATACGCAGTATTTT
TRBV23-1,TRBJ1-5,.,.,CASSQSYQVINQPQHF,TGCGCCAGCAGTCAATCCTACCAAGTTATCAATCAGCCCCAGCATTTT
TRBV11-1,TRBJ2-1,.,TRBD2,CASRRLIAGGHEQFF,TGTGCCAGCAGACGTTTGATAGCGGGAGGCCATGAGCAGTTCTTC
TRBV13,TRBJ2-5,.,TRBD2,CASSYRTSGREETQYF,TGTGCCAGCAGTTATCGGACTAGCGGGAGAGAAGAGACCCAGTACTTC
TRBV13,TRBJ2-7,.,TRBD2,CASSGGGTSASYEQYF,TGTGCCAGCAGTGGGGGGGGGACTAGCGCCTCCTACGAGCAGTACTTC
TRBV4-1,TRBJ2-7,.,.,CASTDGSEQYF,TGCGCCAGCACGGATGGGAGCGAGCAGTACTTC
TRBV12-2,TRBJ1-2,.,.,CASRLRGTYGYTF,TGTGCAAGTCGGTTAAGGGGTACCTATGGCTACACCTTC
TRBV9,TRBJ1-1,once,TRBD1,CASSAHRGLNTEAFF,TGTGCCAGCAGCGCACACAGGGGGCTGAACACTGAAGCTTTCTTT
TRBV12-5,TRBJ1-2,.,.,CASGLAGNYGYTF,TGTGCTAGTGGTTTGGCAGGGAACTATGGCTACACCTTC
TRBV7-6,TRBJ2-7,.,.,CASSLNTGSYYEQYF,TGTGCCAGCAGCTTAAACACGGGATCCTACTACGAGCAGTACTTC
TRBV7-3,TRBJ2-2,.,.,CASSLQSLTGELFF,TGTGCCAGCAGCTTACAGTCCTTGACCGGGGAGCTGTTTTTT
TRBV7-9,TRBJ1-2,.,.,CASGAVGGYTF,TGTGCCAGTGGGGCGGTTGGTGGCTACACCTTC
TRBV21-1,TRBJ2-5,.,.,CASTPPLREGWQETQYF,TGTGCCAGCACGCCACCGCTGCGGGAGGGATGGCAAGAGACCCAGTACTTC
TRBV9,TRBJ2-1,once,.,CASSVGGGQFNEQFF,TGTGCCAGCAGCGTAGGCGGGGGACAATTCAATGAGCAGTTCTTC
TRBV2,TRBJ2-7,.,.,CASSEGSAGLYYEQYF,TGTGCCAGCAGTGAAGGTTCGGCGGGACTGTACTACGAGCAGTACTTC
TRBV2,TRBJ1-1,.,.,CASSAWGGRNTEAFF,TGTGCCAGCAGTGCCTGGGGGGGTAGGAACACTGAAGCTTTCTTT
TRBV5-6,TRBJ2-3,.,TRBD2,CASSPTSGSTDTQYF,TGTGCCAGCAGCCCAACTAGCGGAAGCACAGATACGCAGTATTTT
TRBV28,TRBJ2-5,few,TRBD2,CASSLRGETQYF,TGTGCCAGCAGTTTGCGGGGGGAGACCCAGTACTTC
TRBV7-8,TRBJ2-1,once,.,CASSLDAGYSSYNEQFF,TGTGCCAGCAGCTTAGATGCGGGGTATAGCTCCTACAATGAGCAGTTCTTC
TRBV27,TRBJ1-1,once,.,CASARVASTEAFF,TGTGCCAGCGCCAGGGTGGCGTCCACTGAAGCTTTCTTT
TRBV23-1,TRBJ1-4,.,.,CASSQPQPKLFF,TGCGCCAGCAGTCAACCACAGCCAAAACTGTTTTTT
TRBV27,TRBJ2-1,.,.,CARGLFSGIEQFF,TGTGCTAGGGGCTTATTTTCAGGGATTGAGCAGTTCTTC
TRBV7-3,TRBJ1-1,few,.,CASSWTANTEAFF,TGTGCCAGCAGCTGGACAGCCAACACTGAAGCTTTCTTT
TRBV28,TRBJ1-5,.,.,CASSPRLATGKNQPQHF,TGTGCCAGCAGTCCGAGACTCGCGACCGGAAAAAATCAGCCCCAGCATTTT
TRBV6-5,TRBJ1-1,.,.,CASTSQGNTEAFF,TGTGCCAGCACTTCACAGGGGAACACTGAAGCTTTCTTT
TRBV4-2,TRBJ2-7,once,TRBD2,CASSQGLAGSYEQYF,TGTGCCAGCAGCCAAGGACTAGCGGGCTCCTACGAGCAGTACTTC
TRBV5-6,TRBJ1-4,.,TRBD1,CASSLVTTGGQKLFF,TGTGCCAGCAGCTTGGTTACGACAGGGGGACAAAAACTGTTTTTT
TRBV6-1,TRBJ1-1,.,.,CASSDQVLGVEAFF,TGTGCCAGCAGTGACCAGGTCTTAGGGGTAGAAGCTTTCTTT
TRBV6-1,TRBJ1-2,once,TRBD1,CASSDPRGRGDGYTF,TGTGCCAGCAGTGATCCCAGGGGGCGCGGGGATGGCTACACCTTC
TRBV28,TRBJ1-1,.,.,CASSLSEGYTEAFF,TGTGCCAGCAGTTTAAGCGAGGGTTACACTGAAGCTTTCTTT
TRBV2,TRBJ2-7,.,.,CASSPQGSEYF,TGTGCCAGCAGCCCACAGGGTTCCGAGTACTTC
TRBV11-3,TRBJ1-1,.,.,CASSGQAVMNTEAFF,TGTGCCAGCAGCGGTCAGGCAGTTATGAACACTGAAGCTTTCTTT
TRBV10-3,TRBJ1-1,.,TRBD1,CAISETGGTEAFF,TGTGCCATCAGTGAGACAGGGGGAACTGAAGCTTTCTTT
TRBV7-9,TRBJ1-2,.,TRBD1,CASSLGQGGNYGYTF,TGTGCCAGCAGCCTCGGACAGGGGGGTAACTATGGCTACACCTTC
TRBV5-1,TRBJ2-3,.,TRBD1,CASSPRQGSDTQYF,TGCGCCAGCAGCCCGCGACAGGGTTCGGATACGCAGTATTTT
TRBV4-1,TRBJ2-4,.,.,CASSQVGAGAKNIQYF,TGCGCCAGCAGCCAAGTTGGGGCGGGGGCCAAAAACATTCAGTACTTC
TRBV10-1,TRBJ1-1,.,.,CASSESGGKKAFF,TGCGCCAGCAGTGAGTCGGGGGGTAAGAAAGCTTTCTTT
TRBV7-9,TRBJ2-3,.,.,CASSLVSSGRDTQYF,TGTGCCAGCAGCCTTGTAAGTAGCGGACGAGATACGCAGTATTTT
TRBV9,TRBJ1-5,.,TRBD1,CASSVDGDRHQPQHF,TGTGCCAGCAGCGTAGATGGGGACAGGCATCAGCCCCAGCATTTT
TRBV9,TRBJ2-2,.,.,CASSVERVLTGELFF,TGTGCCAGCAGCGTAGAGAGGGTTCTGACCGGGGAGCTGTTTTTT
TRBV15,TRBJ1-1,.,.,CATSPMRDTEAFF,TGTGCCACCAGCCCGATGAGGGACACTGAAGCTTTCTTT
TRBV27,TRBJ2-7,once,.,CASSLLGDEQYF,TGTGCCAGCAGTTTATTAGGGGACGAGCAGTACTTC
TRBV6-5,TRBJ1-1,once,.,CASSLSHTGTEAFF,TGTGCCAGCAGCCTCTCACATACGGGAACTGAAGCTTTCTTT
TRBV5-4,TRBJ2-7,.,TRBD2,CASSLEGLAGVEQYF,TGTGCCAGCAGCTTGGAAGGACTAGCGGGAGTCGAGCAGTACTTC
TRBV5-4,TRBJ2-4,.,.,CASSLIGTLGAKNIQYF,TGTGCCAGCAGCTTGATTGGGACACTGGGGGCCAAAAACATTCAGTACTTC
TRBV2,TRBJ2-5,.,TRBD1,CASFRDRGETQYF,TGTGCCAGCTTTCGCGACAGGGGAGAGACCCAGTACTTC
TRBV7-9,TRBJ2-7,once,.,CASSLAPRTETYEQYF,TGTGCCAGCAGTTTGGCGCCTCGGACTGAGACCTACGAGCAGTACTTC
TRBV19,TRBJ2-3,.,TRBD2,CASRASGDTQYF,TGTGCCAGTAGGGCTAGCGGAGATACGCAGTATTTT
TRBV5-8,TRBJ2-5,once,TRBD1,CASSLPGQVTQESQYF,TGTGCCAGCAGCCTTCCGGGACAGGTCACCCAAGAGTCCCAGTACTTC
TRBV9,TRBJ2-2,once,.,CASRAGGELFF,TGTGCCAGCAGGGCTGGCGGGGAGCTGTTTTTT
TRBV27,TRBJ2-5,.,.,CASSVIARETQYF,TGTGCCAGCAGTGTTATAGCGCGGGAGACCCAGTACTTC